Shown below are 15 T cell receptor beta chains from a single sample sequenced in a study of OX40 agonist ivuxolimab in advanced cancers. The assay was immunoSEQ multiplex PCR, and TCRdb's table has in-frame clones only and misses some. The repertoire holds about 76,000 clones, 70% to 90% seen once, with just over 2.5% in the top ten. The source material was CD4+ or CD8+ T cells sorted from blood, sampled in a trial of the OX40 agonist ivuxolimab. The receptors stem from an adult with an advanced solid tumor such as melanoma, head and neck, liver or kidney cancer.

This chain's CDR3 is CASSQDHGRHNEQFF. Here the CDR3 DNA reads TGTGCCAGCAGCCAAGATCACGGACGCCACAATGAGCAGTTCTTC. This chain joins TRBV4-2 and TRBJ2-1; no reliable D call. Germline V CDR1 and CDR2: LGHNA, YNFKEQ. The CDR3 has 15 amino acids. With 0 bases removed from V and 5 bases from J, the gap between germline ends came to 11 bases.

The chain couples TRBV19 to TRBJ2-5; TRBD1 matches 8 bases. Trimming removed 8 bases from V and 1 base from J; junction bases left unmatched: 3. The germline V gene encodes CDR1 LNHDA and CDR2 SQIVND (reference sequence). CDR3 size: 13 residues. The CDR3 region has the DNA TGTGCCAGTGGGACAGGACCCCAAGAGACCCAGTACTTC. Residues: CASGTGPQETQYF.

This clone has only one observation. This chain connects TRBV2 to TRBJ2-7, with D perhaps matching TRBD2 (6 bases). This CDR3 is 12 amino acids long. V dropped 5 bases and J dropped 2 bases, with 7 bases sitting between them. The germline V gene encodes CDR1 SNHLY and CDR2 FYNNEI. CDR3 sequence: CASSRGTYEQYV. Here the CDR3 DNA reads TGTGCCAGCAGTCGGGGGACCTACGAGCAGTACGTC.

The chain carries TRBV7-9 and TRBJ2-5, with D perhaps matching TRBD2 (5 bases). The CDR3 extends over 13 amino acids. Trimming cost V 3 bases and J 3 bases, with 8 bases left between them. Germline assignment: CDR1 SEHNR and CDR2 FQNEAQ (reference sequence). CDR3 residues: CASSFGLKETQYF. The CDR3 DNA is TGTGCCAGCAGCTTCGGACTGAAAGAGACCCAGTACTTC.

The count of this clone is one. The rearrangement links TRBV7-9 to TRBJ2-2; D not resolved. The V gene's germline CDR1 is SEHNR and CDR2 FQNEAQ (reference sequence). There are 15 residues in the CDR3. The V and J ends lost 5 bases and 0 bases respectively, with 10 bases between them. This CDR3 reads CASSITSTNTGELFF. CDR3 nucleotide sequence: TGTGCCAGCAGCATAACCTCTACGAACACCGGGGAGCTGTTTTTT.

The V gene is TRBV11-2, the J gene TRBJ1-6; no definite D call. Trimming stripped 9 bases from V and 12 bases from J, with 27 bases between. This CDR3 is built from 16 residues. Germline CDR1 is SGHAT and CDR2 is FQNNGV. CDR3 sequence reads: CASRALVGQLLGPLHF. CDR3 nucleotides: TGTGCCAGTCGGGCTCTAGTAGGGCAGCTCCTGGGACCCCTCCACTTT.

The rearrangement joins TRBV9 to TRBJ2-5; D gene ambiguous. The V end was cut by 1 base, the J end by 0 bases, with 4 bases between. The CDR3 is 13 residues long. Germline values: CDR1 SGDLS, CDR2 YYNGEE. DNA for the CDR3: TGTGCCAGCAGCGTACAGGACCAAGAGACCCAGTACTTC. It codes for CASSVQDQETQYF.

The chain employs TRBV27 and TRBJ2-2; D may be TRBD1 (6 bases). Trimming pared 2 bases from V and 2 bases from J, leaving 9 bases between. Germline CDR1 and CDR2: MNHEY and SMNVEV (reference sequence). There are 15 residues in the CDR3. This CDR3 is CASSLGTTNTGELFF. DNA of the CDR3: TGTGCCAGCAGTTTAGGGACAACTAACACCGGGGAGCTGTTTTTT.

The sample holds one count of this clone. This rearrangement joins TRBV6-4 to TRBJ2-5; unclear D gene. Germline lookup yields CDR1 MRHNA and CDR2 SNTAGT. The CDR3 sequence is 13 residues long. Trimming stripped 4 bases from V and 6 bases from J, with 12 bases between. The DNA for the CDR3 is TGTGCCAGCAGTGCGAATCCCTCACAGACCCAGTACTTC. Amino acids: CASSANPSQTQYF.

J is TRBJ1-6 and V is TRBV5-5; D is unclear. CDR3 size: 17 residues. V lost 3 bases and J lost 5, with 18 bases in between. Germline lookup yields CDR1 SGHKS and CDR2 YYEKEE (reference sequence). CDR3 in amino acids: CASSWRVTPRNNSPLHF. DNA for the CDR3: TGTGCCAGCAGCTGGAGGGTGACTCCCAGGAATAATTCACCCCTCCACTTT.

The V gene is TRBV19, the J gene TRBJ2-5; 8 positions agree with TRBD2. This CDR3 contains 13 residues. CDR1 is LNHDA, CDR2 SQIVND, per germline (reference sequence). Trimming took 6 bases from V and 2 from J; bases not matched to a gene: 2. The CDR3 reads CASRSGGQETQYF. Written as DNA, the CDR3 is TGTGCCAGTAGGAGCGGGGGTCAAGAGACCCAGTACTTC.

There are a few counts of this clone. This chain connects TRBV27 to TRBJ1-4, with 8 bases identical to TRBD1. The CDR3 runs to 17 residues. The V and J ends lost 8 bases and 0 bases, in that order; junction bases with no gene match: 11. Germline V CDR1 and CDR2: MNHEY, SMNVEV (reference sequence). CDR3 residues: CASGHDRGITTNEKLFF. As DNA, the CDR3 is TGTGCCAGCGGCCACGACAGGGGAATCACAACTAATGAAAAACTGTTTTTT.

The chain links TRBV28 to TRBJ1-1; TRBD1 matches 11 bases. Germline CDR1 MDHEN, CDR2 SYDVKM. The trim removed 6 bases at V and 2 bases at J, leaving 5 bases unmatched. The CDR3 runs to 15 residues. The DNA for the CDR3 is TGTGCCAGCAGCCTCGGGACAGGGGGAAACACTGAAGCTTTCTTT. It translates to CASSLGTGGNTEAFF. Full variable domain (rest looked up from reference TRBV28 and TRBJ1-1): DVKVTQSSRYLVKRTGEKVFLECVQDMDHENMFWYRQDPGLGLRLIYFSYDVKMKEKGDIPEGYSVSREKKERFSLILESASTNQTSMYLCASSLGTGGNTEAFFGQGTRLTVV.

The chain couples TRBV27 to TRBJ2-7; 8 positions match TRBD2. With 6 bases clipped from V and 2 bases from J, the junction kept 3 bases outside the gene matches. The CDR3 contains 13 residues. Germline CDR1 MNHEY, CDR2 SMNVEV (reference sequence). Here the CDR3 reads CASSRGGAYEQYF. The CDR3 DNA sequence: TGTGCCAGCAGCCGGGGGGGAGCCTACGAGCAGTACTTC.

The chain employs TRBV5-4 and TRBJ1-2, with 8 positions matching TRBD1. V was pared by 9 bases and J by 5 bases, with 9 bases of the junction left unmatched. The CDR3 consists of 13 residues. The germline V gene has CDR1 SGHNT and CDR2 YYREEE (reference sequence). CDR3 bases: TGTGCCACTTCAGGGGGCGCCAGGTATGGCTACACCTTC. This gives the protein CATSGGARYGYTF.